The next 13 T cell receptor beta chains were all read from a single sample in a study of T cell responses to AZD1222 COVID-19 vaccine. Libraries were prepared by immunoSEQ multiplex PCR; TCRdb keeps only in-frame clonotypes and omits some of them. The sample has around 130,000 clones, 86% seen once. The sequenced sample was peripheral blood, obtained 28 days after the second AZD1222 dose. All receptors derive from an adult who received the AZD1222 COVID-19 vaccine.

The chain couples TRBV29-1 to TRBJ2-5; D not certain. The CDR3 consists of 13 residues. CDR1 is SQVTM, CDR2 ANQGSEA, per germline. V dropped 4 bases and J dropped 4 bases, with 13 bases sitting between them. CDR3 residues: CSVGHTSGETQYF. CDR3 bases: TGCAGCGTTGGACACACCTCTGGAGAGACCCAGTACTTC. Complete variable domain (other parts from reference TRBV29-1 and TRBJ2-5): SAVISQKPSRDICQRGTSLTIQCQVDSQVTMMFWYRQQPGQSLTLIATANQGSEATYESGFVIDKFPISRPNLTFSTLTVSNMSPEDSSIYLCSVGHTSGETQYFGPGTRLLVL.

CDR3 bases: TGTGCCAGCAGCGAAAGGGGTAGGTCTGAAGCTTTCTTT. Translation: CASSERGRSEAFF. J is TRBJ1-1 and V is TRBV9, with D maybe TRBD1 (5 bases). Germline V lookup: CDR1 SGDLS, CDR2 YYNGEE. This CDR3 has 13 amino acids. Trimming took off 3 bases at V and 6 bases at J, with 12 bases between the two ends.

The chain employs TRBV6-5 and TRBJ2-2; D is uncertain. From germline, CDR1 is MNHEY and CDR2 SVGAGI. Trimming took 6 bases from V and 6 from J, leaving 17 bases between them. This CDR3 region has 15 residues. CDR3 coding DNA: TGTGCCAGCAGAGACGGACGTCCGAGAGCCGGGGAGCTGTTTTTT. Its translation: CASRDGRPRAGELFF.

The CDR3 DNA follows: TGTGCCAGCAGCCCCGGAGGCGAGGTAACCGAGCAGTACTTC. It translates to CASSPGGEVTEQYF. This chain uses TRBV13 with TRBJ2-7; D possibly corresponds to TRBD2 (5 bases). The V end lost 5 bases, the J end lost 6 bases, and 17 bases lay between the germline ends. Germline CDR1 and CDR2: PRHDT and FYEKMQ (reference sequence). The CDR3 length is 14 residues.

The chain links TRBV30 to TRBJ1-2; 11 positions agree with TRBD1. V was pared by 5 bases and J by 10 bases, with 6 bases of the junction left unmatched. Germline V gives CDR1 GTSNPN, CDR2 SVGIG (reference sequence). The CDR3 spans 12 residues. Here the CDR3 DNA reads TGTGCCTGGGGACAGGGGGCGAAAGACTACACCTTC. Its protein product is CAWGQGAKDYTF.

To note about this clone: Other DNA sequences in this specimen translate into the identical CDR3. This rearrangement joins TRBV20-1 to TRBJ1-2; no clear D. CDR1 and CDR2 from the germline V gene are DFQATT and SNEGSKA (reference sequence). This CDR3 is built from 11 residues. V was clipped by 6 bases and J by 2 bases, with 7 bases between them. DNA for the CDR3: TGCAGTGCGACACCCAACTATGGCTACACCTTC. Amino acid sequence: CSATPNYGYTF.

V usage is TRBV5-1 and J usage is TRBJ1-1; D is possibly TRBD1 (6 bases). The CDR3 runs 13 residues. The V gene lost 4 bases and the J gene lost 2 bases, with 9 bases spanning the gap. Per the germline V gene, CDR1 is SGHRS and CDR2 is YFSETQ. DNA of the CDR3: TGCGCCAGCAGCCCGGACAGTAACACTGAAGCTTTCTTT. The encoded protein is CASSPDSNTEAFF.

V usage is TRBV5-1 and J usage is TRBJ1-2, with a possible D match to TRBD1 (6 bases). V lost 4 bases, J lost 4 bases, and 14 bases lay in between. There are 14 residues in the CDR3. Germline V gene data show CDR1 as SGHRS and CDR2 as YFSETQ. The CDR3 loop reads CASSGGDTSYGYTF. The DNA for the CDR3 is TGCGCCAGCAGCGGCGGGGACACTTCCTATGGCTACACCTTC.

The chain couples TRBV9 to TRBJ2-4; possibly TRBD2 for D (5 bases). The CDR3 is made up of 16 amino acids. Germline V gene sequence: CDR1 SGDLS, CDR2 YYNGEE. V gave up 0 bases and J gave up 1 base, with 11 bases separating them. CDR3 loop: CASSVGEGAAKNIQYF. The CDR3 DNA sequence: TGTGCCAGCAGCGTAGGAGAGGGAGCTGCCAAAAACATTCAGTACTTC.

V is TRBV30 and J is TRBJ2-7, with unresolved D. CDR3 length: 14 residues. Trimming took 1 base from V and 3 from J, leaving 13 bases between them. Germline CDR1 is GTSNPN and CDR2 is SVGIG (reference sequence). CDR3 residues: CAWSGESVYYEQYF. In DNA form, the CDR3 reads TGTGCCTGGAGTGGAGAAAGCGTTTACTACGAGCAGTACTTC.

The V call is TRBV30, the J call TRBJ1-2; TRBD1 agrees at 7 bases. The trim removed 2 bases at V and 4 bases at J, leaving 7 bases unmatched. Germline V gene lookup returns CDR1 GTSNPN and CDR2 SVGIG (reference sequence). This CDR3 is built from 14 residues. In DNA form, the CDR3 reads TGTGCCTGGAGTCGACGACAGGGTTCCTATGGCTACACCTTC. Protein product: CAWSRRQGSYGYTF.

The CDR3 DNA is TGTGCCAGCAGCTTACTAGGGGGGCCGGAGACCCAGTACTTC. This gives the protein CASSLLGGPETQYF. V and J are TRBV7-9 and TRBJ2-5; D tentatively fits TRBD1 or TRBD2 (6 bases each). V was cut by 2 bases and J by 5 bases, with 12 bases left in between. Germline CDR1 and CDR2: SEHNR and FQNEAQ (reference sequence). This CDR3 has 14 amino acids.

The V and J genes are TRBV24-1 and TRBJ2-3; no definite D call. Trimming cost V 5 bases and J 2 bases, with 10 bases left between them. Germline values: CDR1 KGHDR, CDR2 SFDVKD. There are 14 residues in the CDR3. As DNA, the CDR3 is TGTGCCACCAGTGGAACCCTTCACACAGATACGCAGTATTTT. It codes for CATSGTLHTDTQYF.